This T cell receptor beta chain comes out of a study of T cell clones after liver transplantation (dated by TCRdb to the late 2010s). Concerning the study at large: Samples were obtained from ITN030ST, a randomized trial in which withdrawal of immunosuppression was attempted within 2 years of liver transplantation. Of the eight recipients, a few were HCV-positive, while the remaining recipients had been transplanted for non-autoimmune, non-viral indications. The studied cohort comprised 8 liver transplant recipients, 3 classified as tolerant and 5 as non-tolerant. Blood samples were collected pre-transplant, pre-randomization before withdrawal, and post-randomization after either full withdrawal or failed withdrawal. Tolerance was defined as complete withdrawal of immunosuppression for at least one year without a rise in liver enzymes beyond twice the upper limit of normal. As an antigen-independent comparator for donor-reactive sequences, third party-reactive TCRbeta sequences were also identified from pre-transplant MLRs. Donor-reactive T cell clones were identified by TCRbeta sequencing after a pre-transplant mixed lymphocyte reaction and then tracked in post-transplant blood. Until randomization at 12-24 months post-transplant, subjects were given standard immunosuppression, with no induction therapy.

Study-wide conclusions, independent of this receptor: Conclusions were preliminary, limited by small, heterogeneous patient numbers and non-standardized post-transplant time points. In most of the 8 subjects, circulating donor-reactive CD4 TCRbeta sequences decreased significantly after transplant, regardless of tolerance or HCV status. Donor-reactive sequences declined more than third party-reactive ones, suggesting partial antigen-specific deletion unrelated to withdrawal success. Without allograft tissue specimens, donor-reactive T cells may have migrated into the graft rather than being deleted. In two subjects, low numbers of available donor cells limited the measurable donor-reactive repertoire. After accounting for repertoire turnover, donor-reactive detection was significantly reduced in 7 of 8 subjects for CD4 and 8 of 8 for CD8.

Frozen genomic DNA underwent high-throughput TCRbeta CDR3 sequencing by immunoSEQ, including PCR amplification, mapping, bias correction and internal controls. Per the source publication's procedure: Productive rearrangements were retained, and unique TCRbeta sequences were defined by the CDR3 nucleotide sequence together with the V and J gene. For a sequence to be called donor-reactive, it needed a frequency of at least 0.01% and at least 5-fold expansion in CFSE-low cells compared with unstimulated pre-transplant cells. Per-subject minimum frequency thresholds, based on the lowest-template unstimulated sample, ensured at least 90% detection power. Jensen-Shannon divergence between the top 1000 TCRbeta sequences after and before transplant was used to measure repertoire turnover. Changes in detection of donor-reactive sequences were tested with two-sided Fisher's exact tests. TCRdb provides this immuneACCESS table in a form limited to in-frame rearrangements. Some clones are lacking; in checked studies, under half of them reflect an unresolved V gene, and why the rest are absent is not known. V and J calls plus clone size are reproduced from that table; the DNA served to infer D and trimming. In all, the sample holds about 33,000 clones, and approximately 96% of those were seen once. 25% to 30% of the sample is in the top ten clones.

Points on this clone: Its antigen is still unknown. The record has no base qualities; no much larger clone is one base away.

Thawed unstimulated PBMCs were stained for CD3, CD4 and CD8 and FACS-sorted into CD3+CD4+ and CD3+CD8+ populations. All 8 studied subjects were randomized to withdrawal of immunosuppression. The Qiagen DNeasy Blood and Tissue Kit was used to isolate genomic DNA. The germline V gene (reference sequence) provides CDR1 SGHKS and CDR2 YYEKEE. Inclusive of the bounding cysteine and phenylalanine, the CDR3 is 17 residues long. The CDR3 DNA has 51 bases and is translated from base 1. V lost 2 bases and J lost 5 bases; the stretch between them is 23 bases long. This TCR came from a human patient who received a liver transplant. After a transplant, certain T cells may trace back to the graft donor. The V gene is TRBV5-5 and the J gene is TRBJ2-7, and possibly TRBD2, on 6 matching bases. Here the sequenced sample was CD8+ T cells from blood, taken 12 months after liver transplant. The DNA reads as follows: TGTGCCAGCAGCTTAGCGCTGACTAGGCGAGTCGTAGACGAGCAGTACTTC. This yields the protein CASSLALTRRVVDEQYF.